One T cell receptor beta chain is described in this entry. Its antigen is not known. The trim removed 6 bases at V and 0 bases at J, leaving 10 bases unmatched. This CDR3 spans 17 amino acids. Germline V lookup: CDR1 SGHTA, CDR2 FQGNSA. These data belong to a study of cytomegalovirus exposure and HLA in healthy donors. Background on the study: Counted in an early data release were some 81 million unique TCRs from HLA-typed donors.

Study-wide findings and caveats: Three CMV-associated chains proved CMV antigen-specific in vitro. V- and J-gene trimming in TCR beta was tied to a missense DCLRE1C variant by an analysis performed later.

Researchers ran the PCR with 60 Vbeta and 13 Jbeta primers. Original processing notes: Later reanalysis found roughly 80 million unique TCR beta chains, roughly 9.9 million of them shared. Here immunoSEQ multiplex PCR was the method, and the copy in TCRdb shows in-frame clones only, minus some. The DNA was the basis for D and trimming; V, J and clone size are from that table. The sample totals about 170,000 clones. The sequenced sample consisted of PBMCs. The TCR was taken from an older woman in good health and CMV-seronegative. The V gene is TRBV7-2, the J gene TRBJ1-2, with 10 positions matching TRBD1. The CDR3 DNA follows: TGTGCCAGCAGTCGGGGGACAGGGGCGGTAGCTAACTATGGCTACACCTTC. Translation gives CASSRGTGAVANYGYTF. Variable domain in full (rest from reference TRBV7-2 and TRBJ1-2): GAGVSQSPSNKVTEKGKDVELRCDPISGHTALYWYRQSLGQGLEFLIYFQGNSAPDKSGLPSDRFSAERTGGSVSTLTIQRTQQEDSAVYLCASSRGTGAVANYGYTFGSGTRLTVV.